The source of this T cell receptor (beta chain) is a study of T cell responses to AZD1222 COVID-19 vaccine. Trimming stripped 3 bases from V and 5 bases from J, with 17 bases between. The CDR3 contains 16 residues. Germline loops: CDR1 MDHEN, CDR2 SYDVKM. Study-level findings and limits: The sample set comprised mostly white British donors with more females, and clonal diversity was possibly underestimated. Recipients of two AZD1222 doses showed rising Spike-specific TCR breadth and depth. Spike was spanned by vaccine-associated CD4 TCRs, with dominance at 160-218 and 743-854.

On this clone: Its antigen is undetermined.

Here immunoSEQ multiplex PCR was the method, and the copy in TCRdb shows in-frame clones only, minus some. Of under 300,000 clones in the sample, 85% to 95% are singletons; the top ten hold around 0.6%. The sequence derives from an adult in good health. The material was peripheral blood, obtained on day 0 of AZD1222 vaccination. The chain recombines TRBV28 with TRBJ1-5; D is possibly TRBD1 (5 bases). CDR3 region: CASSFQNGGNHQPQHF. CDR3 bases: TGTGCCAGCAGTTTCCAAAACGGGGGAAACCATCAGCCCCAGCATTTT.